Listed below are T cell receptor beta chains from one sample, sequenced in a study of shared clonotypes between healthy human individuals. Measured with immunoSEQ multiplex PCR; TCRdb has only the in-frame clones, and not every one. This sample has 2 million to 2.5 million clones, with roughly 93% found just once. The sequenced sample was naive CD4+ T cells from PBMCs. Every receptor here comes from a man between 18 and 35 years old in good health. Some clones in this sample may be carry-over from other donors' samples. The CDR3 runs from the conserved cysteine through the conserved F or W. D genes are given only for firm matches. Rows give clone size only sometimes, using once, few, many, or a class for an expanded clone.

V gene	D gene	J gene	clone size	CDR3 protein	CDR3 DNA
TRBV7-2	-	TRBJ2-7	-	CASSLIGAASYEQYF	TGTGCCAGCAGCTTAATAGGGGCAGCCTCCTACGAGCAGTACTTC
TRBV30	TRBD1	TRBJ1-1	few	CAWSRTGQTEAFF	TGTGCCTGGAGTAGGACAGGGCAGACTGAAGCTTTCTTT
TRBV2	TRBD1	TRBJ1-1	-	CASSVGQGVTEAFF	TGTGCCAGCAGTGTGGGACAGGGTGTCACTGAAGCTTTCTTT
TRBV2	TRBD1	TRBJ1-2	-	CASSEPDRTYGYTF	TGTGCCAGCAGTGAACCGGACAGGACCTATGGCTACACCTTC
TRBV27	-	TRBJ1-5	-	CASSLRGPMKDQPQHF	TGTGCCAGCAGTTTACGGGGCCCCATGAAGGATCAGCCCCAGCATTTT
TRBV2	-	TRBJ2-2	-	CASSEHGGELFF	TGTGCCAGCAGTGAACATGGGGGGGAGCTGTTTTTT
TRBV2	-	TRBJ1-4	-	CASTIGGAGNEKLFF	TGTGCCAGCACCATCGGAGGGGCGGGGAATGAAAAACTGTTTTTT
TRBV7-9	TRBD2	TRBJ2-5	once	CASSLVAGGPSTQYF	TGTGCCAGCAGCTTAGTGGCGGGAGGGCCTTCCACCCAGTACTTC
TRBV2	-	TRBJ2-5	-	CASGGWDGKTQYF	TGTGCCAGTGGTGGTTGGGACGGAAAGACCCAGTACTTC
TRBV30	TRBD2	TRBJ2-3	-	CAWSVLSSGRADTQYF	TGTGCCTGGAGTGTACTTTCTAGCGGGAGAGCAGATACGCAGTATTTT
TRBV5-1	TRBD1	TRBJ2-7	-	CASSAPGQYYEQYF	TGCGCCAGCAGCGCGCCGGGACAGTACTACGAGCAGTACTTC
TRBV7-8	TRBD1	TRBJ1-2	-	CASSQLRFATGSGYTF	TGTGCCAGCAGCCAACTCCGGTTTGCGACAGGGTCTGGCTACACCTTC
TRBV29-1	-	TRBJ1-1	once	CSAKGTNLNTEAFF	TGCAGCGCTAAAGGGACAAACCTGAACACTGAAGCTTTCTTT
TRBV5-6	TRBD1	TRBJ2-7	-	CASSFRRGQGRHEQYF	TGTGCCAGCAGCTTCCGTAGGGGACAGGGGAGACACGAGCAGTACTTC
TRBV7-9	-	TRBJ1-2	-	CASSPRSPGVYGYTF	TGTGCCAGCAGCCCCCGTTCTCCGGGGGTCTATGGCTACACCTTC
TRBV2	-	TRBJ1-4	-	CATGPGADEKLFF	TGTGCCACAGGTCCAGGGGCAGACGAAAAACTGTTTTTT
TRBV27	-	TRBJ2-3	-	CASSLFRESTDTQYF	TGTGCCAGCAGTTTATTTCGGGAAAGCACAGATACGCAGTATTTT
TRBV28	TRBD1	TRBJ1-5	few	CASRSRDRPAQPQHF	TGTGCCAGCAGATCACGGGACAGGCCAGCTCAGCCCCAGCATTTT
TRBV5-5	TRBD1	TRBJ1-2	-	CASSSIRGLPDGYTF	TGTGCCAGCAGCTCCATAAGGGGGCTCCCGGATGGCTACACCTTC
TRBV2	-	TRBJ1-2	-	CASSAGNYGYTF	TGTGCCAGCAGTGCTGGGAACTATGGCTACACCTTC
TRBV4-2	TRBD2	TRBJ2-5	-	CASSPSGSGQETQYF	TGTGCCAGCAGTCCCAGCGGGAGTGGGCAAGAGACCCAGTACTTC
TRBV28	-	TRBJ1-5	-	CASNLPRGDQPQHF	TGTGCCAGCAACCTCCCAAGGGGGGATCAGCCCCAGCATTTT
TRBV6-1	-	TRBJ2-4	-	CASSEGGVLLAKNIQYF	TGTGCCAGCAGTGAAGGGGGAGTGTTACTAGCCAAAAACATTCAGTACTTC